Below, 24 T cell receptor beta chains from the same sample are listed, as sequenced in a study of shared clonotypes between healthy human individuals. TCRdb's table, derived via immunoSEQ multiplex PCR, lists solely in-frame clones and lacks some. The data hold about 2.4 million clones, with under 95% observed a single time. Input material: naive CD4+ T cells from PBMCs. The subset denotes: CD45RA+ positively selected. These receptor sequences come from a man between 18 and 35 years old in good health. Some clones in this sample may be carry-over from other donors' samples.

The rearrangement links TRBV18 to TRBJ1-2; TRBD1 aligns across 9 bases. Germline V gene lookup returns CDR1 KGHSH and CDR2 LQKENI. Losses at the gene ends were 5 bases for V and 0 bases for J; bases not matched to a gene: 7. This CDR3 has 16 residues. This CDR3 reads CASSRDRELSNYGYTF. The CDR3 DNA sequence: TGTGCCAGCTCAAGGGACAGGGAACTTTCTAACTATGGCTACACCTTC.

The rearrangement uses TRBV19 and TRBJ2-3; D possibly corresponds to TRBD2 (6 bases). Trimming pared 10 bases from V and 2 bases from J, leaving 19 bases between. The CDR3 totals 15 residues. Looked up from germline, CDR1 is LNHDA and CDR2 is SQIVND (reference sequence). The CDR3 is CATLSAGTHTDTQYF. The CDR3 region has the DNA TGTGCCACTCTCTCGGCGGGGACCCACACAGATACGCAGTATTTT.

The V call is TRBV7-3, the J call TRBJ1-6, with D possibly being TRBD1 (5 bases). The germline V and J ends were trimmed by 0 bases and 7 bases, with 13 bases remaining between them. Germline V gene lookup returns CDR1 SGHTA and CDR2 FQGTGA. The CDR3 length is 16 residues. Here the CDR3 reads CASSLTGQGGNSPLHF. The CDR3 bases are TGTGCCAGCAGCTTAACGGGGCAGGGAGGCAATTCACCCCTCCACTTT.

To note about this clone: Other DNA sequences of this sample code for an identical CDR3. The chain links TRBV2 to TRBJ1-3; no clear D. The germline CDR1 and CDR2 sequences are SNHLY and FYNNEI. This CDR3 region has 12 residues. V lost 3 bases and J 7 bases, leaving 7 bases between the germline ends. The CDR3 sequence: CASSDLGNTIYF. Here the CDR3 DNA reads TGTGCCAGCAGTGATCTAGGTAACACCATATATTTT.

This sequence joins TRBV7-3 and TRBJ1-6; 8 nucleotides align to TRBD1. The germline CDR1 and CDR2 sequences are SGHTA and FQGTGA. With 5 bases clipped from V and 7 bases from J, the junction kept 4 bases outside the gene matches. This CDR3 region has 14 residues. The CDR3 nucleotides are TGTGCCAGCAGCCGAGACAGGGGAAATTCACCCCTCCACTTT. It codes for CASSRDRGNSPLHF.

The V gene is TRBV7-9, the J gene TRBJ1-4; D is unclear. The V gene's germline CDR1 is SEHNR and CDR2 FQNEAQ (reference sequence). Trimming removed 5 bases at V and 0 bases at J, with 16 bases between. The CDR3 contains 17 residues. This CDR3 is CASSQIPGSATNEKLFF. The CDR3 nucleotides read TGTGCCAGCAGCCAAATTCCGGGCAGTGCAACTAATGAAAAACTGTTTTTT.

The chain employs TRBV2 and TRBJ1-2; no definite D call. CDR1 and CDR2 (germline): SNHLY, FYNNEI. Deletions cut 1 base from V and 8 bases from J, with 11 bases between. The CDR3 is 13 residues long. This chain's CDR3 is CASSEDGFEGYTF. In DNA, the CDR3 is TGTGCCAGCAGTGAAGATGGCTTCGAGGGCTACACCTTC.

The gene calls are TRBV18 and TRBJ2-5; no reliable D call. There are 14 residues in the CDR3. Germline V gene data show CDR1 as KGHSH and CDR2 as LQKENI. Trimming pared 6 bases from V and 2 bases from J, leaving 13 bases between. In nucleotides, the CDR3 is TGTGCCAGCTCTCCTTGGGCAGGACAAGAGACCCAGTACTTC. Amino acids: CASSPWAGQETQYF.

The chain employs TRBV28 and TRBJ2-2; D is possibly TRBD1 (5 bases). The germline V and J ends were trimmed by 2 bases and 5 bases, with 12 bases remaining between them. The CDR3 runs to 15 residues. Germline-derived CDR1 and CDR2 are MDHEN and SYDVKM. CDR3 bases: TGTGCCAGCAGTTTAGGGGCGGCGTGGACCGGGGAGCTGTTTTTT. Its translation: CASSLGAAWTGELFF.

This sequence joins TRBV28 and TRBJ1-4, with D hard to call. Trimming stripped 6 bases from V and 2 bases from J, with 13 bases between. Germline V gene sequence: CDR1 MDHEN, CDR2 SYDVKM. This CDR3 contains 15 residues. CDR3 sequence reads: CASSQLVGTNEKLFF. The DNA for the CDR3 is TGTGCCAGCAGCCAACTGGTGGGGACTAATGAAAAACTGTTTTTT.

V gene TRBV4-1 combines with J gene TRBJ2-1; a weak D match, TRBD2 (5 bases). Trimming took off 1 base at V and 5 bases at J, with 9 bases between the two ends. The CDR3 totals 14 residues. From germline, CDR1 is MGHRA and CDR2 YSYEKL. CDR3 amino acids: CASSQVGLNNEQFF. The CDR3 DNA reads as TGCGCCAGCAGCCAAGTAGGACTTAACAATGAGCAGTTCTTC.

The chain recombines TRBV7-9 with TRBJ2-5; 8 bases map to TRBD1. Gene TRBJ2-7 matches the end of the DNA better, so the J call may be wrong. CDR1 and CDR2 from the germline V gene are SEHNR and FQNEAQ (reference sequence). This CDR3 has 15 amino acids. The CDR3 DNA reads TGTGCCAGCAGCTTAGCGGGGACAGGCTCCTACGAGCAGTACTTC. Translating gives CASSLAGTGSYEQYF.

The chain is built from TRBV27 and TRBJ1-1, with TRBD1 matching 8 bases. Germline lookup yields CDR1 MNHEY and CDR2 SMNVEV (reference sequence). The CDR3 loop spans 12 amino acids. V was clipped by 5 bases and J by 5 bases; unmatched bases: 1. The CDR3, as DNA: TGTGCCAGCAGTACAGGGGGGACTGAAGCTTTCTTT. Translated: CASSTGGTEAFF.

The rearrangement joins TRBV7-9 to TRBJ1-2; D not certain. The germline CDR1 and CDR2 sequences are SEHNR and FQNEAQ (reference sequence). V lost 5 bases and J lost 7, with 14 bases in between. The CDR3 loop spans 13 amino acids. CDR3 amino acids: CASSRLGGSGYTF. CDR3 DNA: TGTGCCAGCAGCCGCCTAGGTGGGAGTGGCTACACCTTC. Based on the CDR3 plus reference TRBV7-9 and TRBJ1-2, the full variable domain is DTGVSQNPRHKITKRGQNVTFRCDPISEHNRLYWYRQTLGQGPEFLTYFQNEAQLEKSRLLSDRFSAERPKGSFSTLEIQRTEQGDSAMYLCASSRLGGSGYTFGSGTRLTVV.

The chain is built from TRBV6-1 and TRBJ2-5, with D tentatively TRBD1 or TRBD2 (5 bases each). CDR3 length: 16 amino acids. Germline loops: CDR1 MNHNS, CDR2 SASEGT. Trimming removed 3 bases at V and 4 bases at J, with 18 bases between. CDR3 region: CASSDSGARRGETQYF. CDR3 DNA: TGTGCCAGCAGTGATTCCGGGGCCCGCCGAGGAGAGACCCAGTACTTC.

The count of this clone is one. V usage is TRBV27 and J usage is TRBJ1-2; D ambiguous. Germline CDR1 reads MNHEY; CDR2 reads SMNVEV (reference sequence). Trimming left V 3 bases short and J 3 bases short, with 11 bases between. The length of the CDR3 is 14 residues. The CDR3 spells CASSFSANYYGYTF. In DNA form, the CDR3 reads TGTGCCAGCAGTTTTTCCGCCAATTACTATGGCTACACCTTC.

The chain employs TRBV25-1 and TRBJ2-7; tentatively, D is TRBD2 (6 bases). Germline CDR1 reads MGHDK; CDR2 reads SYGVNS. Trimming took off 6 bases at V and 6 bases at J, with 12 bases between the two ends. The CDR3 loop spans 12 amino acids. The CDR3 sequence: CASRGLYGEQYF. CDR3 in DNA: TGTGCCAGCAGAGGACTATACGGCGAGCAGTACTTC.

The chain joins TRBV10-3 to TRBJ2-1; TRBD2 might be the D (5 bases). Germline assignment: CDR1 ENHRY and CDR2 SYGVKD. The CDR3 spans 16 residues. V was cut by 0 bases and J by 0 bases, with 9 bases left in between. For the CDR3, the DNA is TGTGCCATCAGTGAGTCAACGGGGAACTCCTACAATGAGCAGTTCTTC. Its protein product is CAISESTGNSYNEQFF.

This chain uses TRBV6-1 with TRBJ1-2; 7 bases are shared with TRBD1. Looked up from germline, CDR1 is MNHNS and CDR2 is SASEGT. The length of the CDR3 is 13 residues. V gave up 11 bases and J gave up 5 bases; unmatched junction bases: 11. For the CDR3, the DNA is TGTGCCTCCGCGGCCGGGACAGCTTATGGCTACACCTTC. Encoded protein: CASAAGTAYGYTF.

This chain links TRBV18 with TRBJ2-7, with 9 bases that match TRBD1. CDR3 length: 14 amino acids. Germline CDR1 and CDR2: KGHSH and LQKENI. With V trimmed by 5 bases and J by 2 bases, 4 bases remained unmatched. As DNA, the CDR3 is TGTGCCAGCTCAGGGGACAGGGTTACCTACGAGCAGTACTTC. As protein: CASSGDRVTYEQYF.

The rearrangement links TRBV7-9 to TRBJ2-5; D not resolved. V lost 5 bases and J lost 5, with 12 bases in between. Germline V gene data show CDR1 as SEHNR and CDR2 as FQNEAQ (reference sequence). The CDR3 is 13 amino acids. The CDR3 DNA reads TGTGCCAGCAGCAAGAGTGGAGTGGAGACCCAGTACTTC. This gives the protein CASSKSGVETQYF.

This clone was recorded only once. This chain links TRBV7-2 with TRBJ2-7, with 8 bases aligning to TRBD1. The junction had 6 bases not matched to a gene; V was cut back by 1 base and J by 4 bases. Germline V gene lookup returns CDR1 SGHTA and CDR2 FQGNSA. This CDR3 region has 15 residues. The CDR3 DNA reads TGTGCCAGCAGCTTAGTCCCGCAGGGGGCGTACGAGCAGTACTTC. Protein: CASSLVPQGAYEQYF.

The rearrangement links TRBV7-9 to TRBJ2-3; 8 bases fit TRBD2. The V gene's germline CDR1 is SEHNR and CDR2 FQNEAQ (reference sequence). The CDR3 spans 16 residues. V lost 0 bases to trimming and J lost 0 bases; unmatched junction nucleotides: 2. For the CDR3, the DNA is TGTGCCAGCAGCTTAGCTAGCGGGAAGAGCACAGATACGCAGTATTTT. Residues: CASSLASGKSTDTQYF.

Details on this clone: The sample carries other DNA sequences with the same CDR3. This chain uses TRBV7-2 with TRBJ1-3, with D perhaps TRBD1 (5 bases). Germline lookup yields CDR1 SGHTA and CDR2 FQGNSA. Trimming removed 4 bases at V and 4 bases at J, with 8 bases between. CDR3 length: 13 residues. The CDR3: CASSSGLGNTIYF. CDR3 nucleotides: TGTGCCAGCAGCTCGGGACTGGGAAACACCATATATTTT.